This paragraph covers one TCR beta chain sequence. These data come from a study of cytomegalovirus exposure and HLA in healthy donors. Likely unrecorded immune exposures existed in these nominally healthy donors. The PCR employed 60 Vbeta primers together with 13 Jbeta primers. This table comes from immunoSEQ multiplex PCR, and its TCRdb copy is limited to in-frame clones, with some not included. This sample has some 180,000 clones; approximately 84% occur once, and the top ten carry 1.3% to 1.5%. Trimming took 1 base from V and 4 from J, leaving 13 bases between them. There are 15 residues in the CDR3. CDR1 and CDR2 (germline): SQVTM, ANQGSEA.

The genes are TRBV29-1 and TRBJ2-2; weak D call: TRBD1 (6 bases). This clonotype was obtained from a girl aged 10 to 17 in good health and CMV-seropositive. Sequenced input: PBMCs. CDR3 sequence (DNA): TGCAGCGTTGAAGGCAGGGGCTCAGGCACCGGGGAGCTGTTTTTT. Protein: CSVEGRGSGTGELFF.